The 7 T cell receptor beta chains below all came from one sample that was sequenced in a study of a mutant IDH1 vaccine in newly diagnosed glioma. Antigen specificity for these receptors is unknown. The data were produced by immunoSEQ multiplex PCR, yet TCRdb's version contains in-frame clones alone and is incomplete. The data show about 10,000 clones, with about 81% seen just once and about a sixth held by the top ten. Specified time point: week 47, end of study. The content of each vaccine dose was 300 ug of mutant IDH1 20-mer peptide, and topical imiquimod accompanied it. The material was PBMCs, obtained from a glioma patient whose treatment included an IDH1 peptide vaccine. Source of these receptors: a man aged 30 to 39 with glioma.

The J gene is TRBJ2-1, the V gene TRBV9, with 10 bases lining up with TRBD2. The CDR3 is made up of 15 amino acids. V was clipped by 2 bases and J by 5 bases; unmatched bases: 4. CDR1 is SGDLS and CDR2 is YYNGEE in the germline V gene. CDR3 sequence: CASSVGTSDDNEQFF. The CDR3 bases are TGTGCCAGCAGCGTCGGGACTAGCGATGACAATGAGCAGTTCTTC.

V gene TRBV6-5 combines with J gene TRBJ1-1; TRBD1 might be the D (5 bases). Germline-derived CDR1 and CDR2 are MNHEY and SVGAGI. CDR3 length equals 14 residues. Trimming removed 6 bases from V and 0 bases from J, with 11 bases in between. The CDR3 is CASSLTEMNTEAFF. The CDR3 region has the DNA TGTGCCAGCAGCCTGACAGAGATGAACACTGAAGCTTTCTTT.

The chain combines TRBV20-1 with TRBJ2-7; D is perhaps TRBD2 (5 bases). There are 11 residues in the CDR3. The V gene lost 4 bases and the J gene lost 3 bases, with 7 bases spanning the gap. Germline lookup yields CDR1 DFQATT and CDR2 SNEGSKA (reference sequence). CDR3 residues: CSANRGYEQYF. Here the CDR3 DNA reads TGCAGTGCTAACCGGGGCTACGAGCAGTACTTC.

The rearrangement uses TRBV2 and TRBJ1-1, with 7 nucleotides matching TRBD1. CDR3 length equals 15 residues. J lost 7 bases, V lost 6 bases, and 14 bases had no gene match. Germline assignment: CDR1 SNHLY and CDR2 FYNNEI. CDR3 protein: CASSDDREERNEAFF. The CDR3 bases are TGTGCCAGCAGCGACGACAGGGAAGAAAGGAATGAAGCTTTCTTT.

J is TRBJ1-1 and V is TRBV6-1, with no clear D. Deletions cut 6 bases from V and 2 bases from J, with 13 bases between. The CDR3 loop spans 14 amino acids. Germline CDR1 is MNHNS and CDR2 is SASEGT. The CDR3 DNA sequence: TGTGCCAGCAGAATAATAGCGGGTAACACTGAAGCTTTCTTT. Translated: CASRIIAGNTEAFF.

The V call is TRBV7-2, the J call TRBJ1-2; D not resolved. CDR1 is SGHTA and CDR2 is FQGNSA in the germline V gene. V gave up 2 bases and J gave up 2 bases, with 6 bases separating them. This CDR3 is built from 13 residues. This CDR3 reads CASSLRGNYGYTF. The CDR3 DNA reads TGTGCCAGCAGCTTACGAGGAAACTATGGCTACACCTTC.

The chain uses TRBV4-1 and TRBJ1-1, with D hard to call. V lost 0 bases and J lost 0, with 11 bases in between. The germline V gene has CDR1 MGHRA and CDR2 YSYEKL. This CDR3 contains 16 residues. The CDR3 sequence: CASSQELGMVNTEAFF. The CDR3, as DNA: TGCGCCAGCAGCCAAGAATTAGGGATGGTGAACACTGAAGCTTTCTTT.